Following are 3 T cell receptor beta chains from one sample sequenced in a study of CD8 T cells in ankylosing spondylitis. Antigen specificity for these receptors is unknown. TCRdb itself ran the 5' RACE reads through MiXCR, one entry per CDR3 protein. The sample lists hundreds of thousands of distinct CDR3 sequences; approximately 11% were seen once. Findings and limits, study-wide: A TCR beta motif of roughly eight highly homologous variants appeared characteristic of ankylosing spondylitis blood.

Sequencing used blood, either unsorted or a sorted T cell fraction (not recorded which). These receptors came from a male donor with ankylosing spondylitis.

This clonotype was recorded a few times. V usage is TRBV7-8 and J usage is TRBJ2-7, with 11 nucleotides matching TRBD1. CDR1 SGHVS and CDR2 FQNEAQ come from the germline V gene. The CDR3 has 15 residues. The V gene end was trimmed by 4 bases and the J gene end by 4 bases; junction bases not matched to a gene: 6. The CDR3 loop reads CASSSSDRGHYEQYV. In DNA, the CDR3 is TGTGCCAGCAGCTCCTCGGACAGGGGGCATTACGAGCAGTACGTC.

The chain has TRBV12-3 or TRBV12-4 and TRBJ1-1, with D tentatively TRBD1 (5 bases). The CDR3 spans 14 residues. Trimming shortened V by 3 bases and J by 3 bases, and 11 bases separated the two germline ends. The CDR3 sequence: CASSFGGRHTEAFF. The DNA of the CDR3 is TGTGCCAGCAGTTTCGGGGGGAGGCACACTGAAGCTTTCTTT.

This chain joins TRBV4-1 and TRBJ2-7; 7 bases match TRBD1. This CDR3 has 15 residues. Losses at the gene ends were 0 bases for V and 4 bases for J; bases not matched to a gene: 6. Germline V gene data show CDR1 as MGHRA and CDR2 as YSYEKL. As DNA, the CDR3 is TGCGCCAGCAGCCAAGATGACAGGGACGGGTACGAGCAGTACTTC. It encodes CASSQDDRDGYEQYF.